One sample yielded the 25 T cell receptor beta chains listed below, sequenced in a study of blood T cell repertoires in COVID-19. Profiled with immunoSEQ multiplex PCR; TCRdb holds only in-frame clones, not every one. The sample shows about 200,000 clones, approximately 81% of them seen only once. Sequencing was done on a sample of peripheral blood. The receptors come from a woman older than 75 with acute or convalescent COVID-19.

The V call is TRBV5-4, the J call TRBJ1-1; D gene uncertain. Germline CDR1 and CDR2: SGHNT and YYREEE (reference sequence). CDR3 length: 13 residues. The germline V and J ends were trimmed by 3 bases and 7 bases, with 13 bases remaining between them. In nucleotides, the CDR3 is TGTGCCAGCAGCTCATACCGGGAGGGTGAAGCTTTCTTT. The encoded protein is CASSSYREGEAFF.

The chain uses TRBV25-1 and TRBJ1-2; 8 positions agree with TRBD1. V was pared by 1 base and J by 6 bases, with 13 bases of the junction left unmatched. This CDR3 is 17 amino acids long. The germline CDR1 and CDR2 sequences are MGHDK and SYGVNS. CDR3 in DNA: TGTGCCAGCAGTGAATTCGGGGTTAGGGGACAGGAAAATGGCTACACCTTC. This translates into CASSEFGVRGQENGYTF.

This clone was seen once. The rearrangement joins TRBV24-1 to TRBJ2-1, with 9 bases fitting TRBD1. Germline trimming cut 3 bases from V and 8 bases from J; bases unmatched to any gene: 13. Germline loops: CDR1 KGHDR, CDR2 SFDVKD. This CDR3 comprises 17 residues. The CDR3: CATSDVQGALREDEQFF. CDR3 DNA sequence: TGTGCCACCAGTGATGTACAGGGGGCTCTAAGGGAGGATGAGCAGTTCTTC.

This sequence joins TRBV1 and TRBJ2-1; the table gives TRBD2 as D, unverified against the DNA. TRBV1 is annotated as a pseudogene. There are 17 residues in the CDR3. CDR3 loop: CTSSQELASGGGNEQFF. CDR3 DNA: TGCACCAGCAGCCAAGAGTTGGCTAGCGGGGGGGGCAATGAGCAGTTCTTC.

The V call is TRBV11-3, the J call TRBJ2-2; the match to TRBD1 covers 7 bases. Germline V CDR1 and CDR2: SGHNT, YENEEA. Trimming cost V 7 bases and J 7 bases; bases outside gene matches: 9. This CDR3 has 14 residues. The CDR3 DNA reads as TGTGCCAGCACCCACGGGACAGAGGTCGGGGAGCTGTTTTTT. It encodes CASTHGTEVGELFF.

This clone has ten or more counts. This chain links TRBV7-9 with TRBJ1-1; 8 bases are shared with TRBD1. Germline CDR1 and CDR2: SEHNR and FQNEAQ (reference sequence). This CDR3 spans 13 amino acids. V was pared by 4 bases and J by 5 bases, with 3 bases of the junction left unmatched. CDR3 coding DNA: TGTGCCAGCAGCTCCAGGGGGCCAACTGAAGCTTTCTTT. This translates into CASSSRGPTEAFF.

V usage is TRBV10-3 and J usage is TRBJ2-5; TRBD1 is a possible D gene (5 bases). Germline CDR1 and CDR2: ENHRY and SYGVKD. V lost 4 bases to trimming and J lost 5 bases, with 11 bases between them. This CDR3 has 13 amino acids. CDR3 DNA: TGTGCCATCAGTGCCAGGGTTGCCGAGACCCAGTACTTC. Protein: CAISARVAETQYF.

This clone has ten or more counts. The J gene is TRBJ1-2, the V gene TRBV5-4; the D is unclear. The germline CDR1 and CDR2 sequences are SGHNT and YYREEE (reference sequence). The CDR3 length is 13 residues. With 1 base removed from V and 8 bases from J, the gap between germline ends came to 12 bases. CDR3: CASSLYAGQGYTF. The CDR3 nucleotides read TGTGCCAGCAGCTTGTACGCAGGTCAGGGCTACACCTTC.

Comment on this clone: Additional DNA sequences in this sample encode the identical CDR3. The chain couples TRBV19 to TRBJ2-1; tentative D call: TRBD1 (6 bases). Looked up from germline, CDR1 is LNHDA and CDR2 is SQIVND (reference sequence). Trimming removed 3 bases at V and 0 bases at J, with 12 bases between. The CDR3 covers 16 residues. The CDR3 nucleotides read TGTGCCAGTAGTATCGGCCAGGGGCGCTCCTACAATGAGCAGTTCTTC. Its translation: CASSIGQGRSYNEQFF.

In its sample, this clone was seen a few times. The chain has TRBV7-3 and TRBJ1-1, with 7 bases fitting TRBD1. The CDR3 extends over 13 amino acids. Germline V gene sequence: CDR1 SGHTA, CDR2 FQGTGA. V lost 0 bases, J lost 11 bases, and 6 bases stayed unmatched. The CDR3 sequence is CASSLTPDREAFF. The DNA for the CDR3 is TGTGCCAGCAGCTTAACCCCCGACAGGGAGGCTTTCTTT.

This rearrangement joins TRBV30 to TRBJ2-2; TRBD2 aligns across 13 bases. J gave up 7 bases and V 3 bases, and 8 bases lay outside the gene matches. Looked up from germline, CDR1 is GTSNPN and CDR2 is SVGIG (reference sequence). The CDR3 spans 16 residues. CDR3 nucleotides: TGTGCCTGGAGCCTAGGACTAGCGGGAGAGGGCGGGGAGCTGTTTTTT. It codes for CAWSLGLAGEGGELFF.

The CDR3: CASTPSRSTDTQYF. The CDR3 DNA reads TGTGCCAGCACCCCTAGTCGTTCCACAGATACGCAGTATTTT. V gene TRBV7-2 combines with J gene TRBJ2-3, with D hard to call. Germline CDR1 reads SGHTA; CDR2 reads FQGNSA. This CDR3 is built from 14 residues. V dropped 7 bases and J dropped 2 bases, with 13 bases sitting between them.

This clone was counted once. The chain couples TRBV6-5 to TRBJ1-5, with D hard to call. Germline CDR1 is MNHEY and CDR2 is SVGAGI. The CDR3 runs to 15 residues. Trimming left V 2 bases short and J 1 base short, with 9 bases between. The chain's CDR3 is CASSYRKESNQPQHF. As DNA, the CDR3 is TGTGCCAGCAGTTACCGGAAGGAGAGCAATCAGCCCCAGCATTTT.

The CDR3 region is CASSVIGQGGKETQYF. DNA for the CDR3: TGTGCCAGCAGCGTCATTGGGCAGGGAGGAAAAGAGACCCAGTACTTC. V is TRBV9 and J is TRBJ2-5; perhaps TRBD2 as D (6 bases). The germline gives CDR1 SGDLS, CDR2 YYNGEE. Trimming removed 2 bases from V and 3 bases from J, with 17 bases in between. The CDR3 has 16 residues.

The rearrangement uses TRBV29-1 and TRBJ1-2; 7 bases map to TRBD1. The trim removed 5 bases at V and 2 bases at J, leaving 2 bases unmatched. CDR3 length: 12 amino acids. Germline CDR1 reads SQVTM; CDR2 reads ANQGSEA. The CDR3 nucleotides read TGCAGCGTTTTACAGGGGAACTATGGCTACACCTTC. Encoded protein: CSVLQGNYGYTF.

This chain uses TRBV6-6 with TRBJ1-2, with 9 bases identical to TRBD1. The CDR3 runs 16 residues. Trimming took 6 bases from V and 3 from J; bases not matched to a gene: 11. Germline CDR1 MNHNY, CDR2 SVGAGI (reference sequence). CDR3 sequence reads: CASSHIPGQGDYGYTF. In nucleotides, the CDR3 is TGTGCCAGCAGCCATATCCCGGGACAGGGAGACTATGGCTACACCTTC.

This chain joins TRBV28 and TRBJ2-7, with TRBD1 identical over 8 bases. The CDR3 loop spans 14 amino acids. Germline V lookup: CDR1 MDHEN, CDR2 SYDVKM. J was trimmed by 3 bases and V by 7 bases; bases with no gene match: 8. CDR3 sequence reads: CASTEPGGVYEQYF. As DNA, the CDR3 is TGTGCCAGCACCGAGCCAGGGGGCGTCTACGAGCAGTACTTC. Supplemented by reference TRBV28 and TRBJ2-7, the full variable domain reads DVKVTQSSRYLVKRTGEKVFLECVQDMDHENMFWYRQDPGLGLRLIYFSYDVKMKEKGDIPEGYSVSREKKERFSLILESASTNQTSMYLCASTEPGGVYEQYFGPGTRLTVT.

The CDR3 loop is CSAAGAGGYEQYF. Here the CDR3 DNA reads TGCAGCGCCGCTGGGGCCGGGGGGTACGAGCAGTACTTC. The chain carries TRBV29-1 and TRBJ2-7; 7 positions match TRBD2. This CDR3 is 13 amino acids long. After removal of 7 bases from V and 4 bases from J, the junction contained 10 bases not matched to a gene. Germline values: CDR1 SQVTM, CDR2 ANQGSEA.

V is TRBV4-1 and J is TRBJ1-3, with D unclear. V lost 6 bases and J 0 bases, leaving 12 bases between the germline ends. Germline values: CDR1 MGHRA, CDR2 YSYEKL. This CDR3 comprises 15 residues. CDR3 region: CASRDAGSSGNTIYF. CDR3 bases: TGCGCCAGCAGGGACGCTGGGAGCTCTGGAAACACCATATATTTT.

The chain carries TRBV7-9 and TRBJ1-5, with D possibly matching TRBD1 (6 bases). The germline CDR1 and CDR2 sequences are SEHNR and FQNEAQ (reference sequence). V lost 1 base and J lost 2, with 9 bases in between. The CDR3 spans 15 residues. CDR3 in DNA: TGTGCCAGCAGCTTAGGGACAGCCCGCAATCAGCCCCAGCATTTT. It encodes CASSLGTARNQPQHF.

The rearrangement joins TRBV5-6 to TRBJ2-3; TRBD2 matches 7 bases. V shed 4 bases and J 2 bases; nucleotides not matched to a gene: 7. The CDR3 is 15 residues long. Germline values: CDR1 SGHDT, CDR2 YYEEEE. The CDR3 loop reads CASSVRDYLTDTQYF. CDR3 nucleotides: TGTGCCAGCAGCGTCCGGGACTACCTCACAGATACGCAGTATTTT.

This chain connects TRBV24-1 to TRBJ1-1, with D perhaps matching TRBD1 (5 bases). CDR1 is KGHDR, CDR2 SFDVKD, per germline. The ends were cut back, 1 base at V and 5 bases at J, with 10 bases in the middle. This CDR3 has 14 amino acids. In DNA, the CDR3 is TGTGCCACCAGTGATTTAAGGGGAGGGACTGAAGCTTTCTTT. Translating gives CATSDLRGGTEAFF.

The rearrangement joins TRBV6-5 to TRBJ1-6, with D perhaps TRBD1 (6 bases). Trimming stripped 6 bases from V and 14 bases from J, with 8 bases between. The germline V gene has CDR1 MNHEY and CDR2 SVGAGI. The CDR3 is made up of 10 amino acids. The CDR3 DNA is TGTGCCAGCAGCGGGGACACCCTCCACTTT. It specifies CASSGDTLHF.

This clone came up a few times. The DNA for the CDR3 is TGCGCCAGCAGCCCCCGGACAGGGGCTGAAGCTTTCTTT. Amino acids: CASSPRTGAEAFF. The V gene is TRBV5-1, the J gene TRBJ1-1, with TRBD1 identical over 9 bases. The CDR3 contains 13 residues. V gave up 4 bases and J gave up 6 bases; unmatched junction bases: 4. The germline V gene encodes CDR1 SGHRS and CDR2 YFSETQ.

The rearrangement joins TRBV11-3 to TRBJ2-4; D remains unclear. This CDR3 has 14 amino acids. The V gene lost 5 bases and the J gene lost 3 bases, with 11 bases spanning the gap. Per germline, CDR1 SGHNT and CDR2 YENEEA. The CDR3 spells CASSPFRGKNIQYF. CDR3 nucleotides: TGTGCCAGCAGCCCCTTTAGAGGCAAAAACATTCAGTACTTC.